Shown below are 8 T cell receptor beta chains from a single sample sequenced in a study of beta chain features in type 1 diabetes. Expressed TCRB transcripts were sequenced because the isolated RNA had all been reverse transcribed beforehand. Assay: immunoSEQ multiplex PCR; the TCRdb copy retains only in-frame clones and omits some. Of under 400,000 clones in the sample, around 20% were seen once. Specimen: naive CD4+ T cells from blood. The receptor set was obtained from a woman aged 18 to 35 in good health.

This clone came up a few times. V usage is TRBV12-5 and J usage is TRBJ2-1, with 11 nucleotides matching TRBD1. CDR3 length: 16 residues. V was clipped by 1 base and J by 7 bases; unmatched bases: 6. The germline V gene has CDR1 LGHNT and CDR2 FRNRAP. CDR3 DNA: TGTGCTAGTGGTTTGGACGGGACAGGGGGGAGAAATGAGCAGTTCTTC. Amino acids: CASGLDGTGGRNEQFF.

This clone was counted between two and nine times. J is TRBJ1-1 and V is TRBV29-1; D possibly corresponds to TRBD1 (6 bases). The CDR3 has 12 amino acids. Trimming left V 5 bases short and J 8 bases short, with 15 bases between. Germline-derived CDR1 and CDR2 are SQVTM and ANQGSEA. The CDR3 is CSVLLDSYEAFF. Written as DNA, the CDR3 is TGCAGCGTTCTTTTGGACAGCTACGAAGCTTTCTTT.

This clone was counted between two and nine times. The chain is built from TRBV30 and TRBJ1-1, with 8 bases identical to TRBD1. Germline CDR1 GTSNPN, CDR2 SVGIG (reference sequence). CDR3 length equals 11 residues. Trimming took 4 bases from V and 11 from J; bases not matched to a gene: 6. CDR3 loop: CAWTRTGWAFF. The DNA for the CDR3 is TGTGCCTGGACCAGGACAGGGTGGGCTTTCTTT.

A few counts support this clone. This CDR3 reads CASSTRESSYNEQFF. CDR3 nucleotides: TGTGCCAGCAGCACGCGGGAGAGCTCCTACAATGAGCAGTTCTTC. The chain uses TRBV11-2 and TRBJ2-1; 7 positions agree with TRBD2. The CDR3 totals 15 residues. Germline V gene lookup returns CDR1 SGHAT and CDR2 FQNNGV. After removal of 5 bases from V and 0 bases from J, the junction contained 4 bases not matched to a gene.

The CDR3, as DNA: TGTGCCAGCAGCTTAGTTGTCACAGTCAAGAACACCGGGGAGCTGTTTTTT. Amino acid sequence: CASSLVVTVKNTGELFF. The chain combines TRBV7-9 with TRBJ2-2; the D is unclear. The CDR3 has 17 residues. Germline V CDR1 and CDR2: SEHNR, FQNEAQ (reference sequence). V was shortened by 1 base and J by 1 base, with 13 bases between the two germline ends. The entire variable domain, with the rest obtained from reference TRBV7-9 and TRBJ2-2, is as follows: DTGVSQNPRHKITKRGQNVTFRCDPISEHNRLYWYRQTLGQGPEFLTYFQNEAQLEKSRLLSDRFSAERPKGSFSTLEIQRTEQGDSAMYLCASSLVVTVKNTGELFFGEGSRLTVL.

A few counts support this clone. The chain joins TRBV9 to TRBJ1-2; 8 bases agree with TRBD1. From germline, CDR1 is SGDLS and CDR2 YYNGEE. Germline trimming cut 3 bases from V and 8 bases from J; bases unmatched to any gene: 12. This CDR3 region has 15 residues. For the CDR3, the DNA is TGTGCCAGCAGCGAGGGGGACAGGCATCATGGAGGCTACACCTTC. This translates into CASSEGDRHHGGYTF.

This clone was recorded a few times. This chain connects TRBV14 to TRBJ1-4, with 9 bases lining up with TRBD1. V was clipped by 4 bases and J by 7 bases; unmatched bases: 4. There are 14 residues in the CDR3. CDR1 is SGHDN, CDR2 FVKESK, per germline. The CDR3 DNA reads as TGTGCCAGCAGCCGGACAGGGGTCTCTGAAAAACTGTTTTTT. Amino acid sequence: CASSRTGVSEKLFF. Complete variable domain (other parts from reference TRBV14 and TRBJ1-4): EAGVTQFPSHSVIEKGQTVTLRCDPISGHDNLYWYRRVMGKEIKFLLHFVKESKQDESGMPNNRFLAERTGGTYSTLKVQPAELEDSGVYFCASSRTGVSEKLFFGSGTQLSVL.

The chain carries TRBV10-3 and TRBJ1-1, with 7 nucleotides matching TRBD1. This CDR3 is 14 amino acids long. Germline CDR1 reads ENHRY; CDR2 reads SYGVKD. J was trimmed by 5 bases and V by 4 bases; bases with no gene match: 7. This CDR3 is CAISVRQGETEAFF. CDR3 nucleotides: TGTGCCATCAGTGTCCGACAGGGTGAAACTGAAGCTTTCTTT.